The rows below give T cell receptor beta chains drawn from one sample of a study of cytomegalovirus exposure and HLA in healthy donors. TCRdb's table, derived via immunoSEQ multiplex PCR, lists solely in-frame clones and lacks some. The sample lists approximately 180,000 clones; approximately 84% were seen once. The material sequenced was PBMCs. The receptor set was obtained from a girl less than two years old in good health and CMV-seronegative. Both conserved end residues are part of each CDR3. The listing skips clone size in some rows; elsewhere it reads once, few, many or a size class.

clone size,V gene,J gene,CDR3 length,CDR3 protein
NA,TRBV5-1,TRBJ2-5,14,CASSLAGGQETQYF
NA,TRBV5-1,TRBJ2-3,16,CAGSLGSSGRTDTQYF
NA,TRBV7-9,TRBJ2-3,14,CASSFGQRTDTQYF
NA,TRBV27,TRBJ2-7,13,CASSLQGSYEQYF
NA,TRBV4-2,TRBJ2-1,14,CASRTGLAIDEQFF
NA,TRBV5-1,TRBJ1-4,14,CASSLGQGSEKLFF
NA,TRBV18,TRBJ1-4,16,CASSPWDTATNEKLFF
NA,TRBV5-6,TRBJ1-6,15,CASSFQGRDYSPLHF
once,TRBV7-2,TRBJ2-5,14,CASSPGTSKETQYF
NA,TRBV4-1,TRBJ1-2,13,CASSQAGGGGYTF
NA,TRBV10-3,TRBJ2-7,15,CAITTSRGGSHEQYF
NA,TRBV7-9,TRBJ2-1,11,CASSKSNEQFF
NA,TRBV6-1,TRBJ2-7,15,CASSEQTGEYHEQYF
NA,TRBV7-9,TRBJ1-1,17,CASSLGTYRALNTEAFF
NA,TRBV5-1,TRBJ2-7,16,CASSITRLAGGYEQYF
NA,TRBV7-3,TRBJ1-3,17,CASSLICGTVTGNTIYF
NA,TRBV19,TRBJ2-1,16,CASRPLTGGSYNEQFF
NA,TRBV7-2,TRBJ1-2,11,CASRKQYGYTF
once,TRBV2,TRBJ1-1,13,CASSAQGDTEAFF
once,TRBV9,TRBJ2-1,17,CASSVNPFAGGNSEQFF
NA,TRBV5-5,TRBJ1-5,16,CASSYNTGGAGQPQHF
NA,TRBV18,TRBJ2-2,17,CASSPISGRANTGELFF
NA,TRBV18,TRBJ2-3,14,CASSNRSPTDTQYF
NA,TRBV7-9,TRBJ2-3,14,CATEPGQGTDTQYF
NA,TRBV19,TRBJ1-2,17,CASSMSADRRRNDGYTF
NA,TRBV7-9,TRBJ1-2,16,CASSSTPRGRYGGYTF
NA,TRBV7-3,TRBJ2-3,16,CASSHLAGGFTDTQYF
NA,TRBV5-4,TRBJ2-1,15,CASSLRLAGYNEQFF
NA,TRBV4-1,TRBJ1-5,17,CASSPQGSSIENQPQHF
NA,TRBV5-5,TRBJ2-5,15,CASSLEGGHQETQYF
once,TRBV19,TRBJ2-3,15,CASSPLAGGEDTQYF
NA,TRBV10-3,TRBJ2-5,13,CAATSRAEETQYF
NA,TRBV30,TRBJ1-1,12,CAWSGMSTEAFF
NA,TRBV5-4,TRBJ2-7,12,CASSLGGLEQYF
NA,TRBV27,TRBJ1-1,13,CASSIGTTREAFF
NA,TRBV4-1,TRBJ2-1,18,CASSQVGLAGQGSNEQFF
NA,TRBV19,TRBJ1-1,17,CASSKRPHSGSNTEAFF
few,TRBV4-1,TRBJ2-3,17,CASSQDRAGASTDTQYF
few,TRBV6-5,TRBJ2-1,15,CASSRTGGRVNEQFF
NA,TRBV11-2,TRBJ1-1,12,CASSQQNTEAFF
NA,TRBV19,TRBJ2-1,13,CASTQGVYNEQFF
NA,TRBV5-5,TRBJ1-1,15,CASSLGQGTRTEAFF
NA,TRBV19,TRBJ1-2,12,CASSTRNYGYTF